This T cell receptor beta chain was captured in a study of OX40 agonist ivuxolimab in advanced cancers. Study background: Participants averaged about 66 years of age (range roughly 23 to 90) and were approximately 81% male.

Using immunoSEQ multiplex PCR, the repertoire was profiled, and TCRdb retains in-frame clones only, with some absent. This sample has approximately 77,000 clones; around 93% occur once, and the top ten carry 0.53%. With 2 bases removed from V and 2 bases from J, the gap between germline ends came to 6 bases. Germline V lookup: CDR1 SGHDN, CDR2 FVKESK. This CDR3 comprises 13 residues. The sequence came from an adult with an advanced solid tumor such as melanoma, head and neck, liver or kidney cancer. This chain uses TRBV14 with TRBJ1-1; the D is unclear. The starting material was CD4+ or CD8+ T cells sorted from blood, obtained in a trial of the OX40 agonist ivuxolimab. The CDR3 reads CASSQSQNTEAFF. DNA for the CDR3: TGTGCCAGCAGCCAAAGTCAAAACACTGAAGCTTTCTTT.